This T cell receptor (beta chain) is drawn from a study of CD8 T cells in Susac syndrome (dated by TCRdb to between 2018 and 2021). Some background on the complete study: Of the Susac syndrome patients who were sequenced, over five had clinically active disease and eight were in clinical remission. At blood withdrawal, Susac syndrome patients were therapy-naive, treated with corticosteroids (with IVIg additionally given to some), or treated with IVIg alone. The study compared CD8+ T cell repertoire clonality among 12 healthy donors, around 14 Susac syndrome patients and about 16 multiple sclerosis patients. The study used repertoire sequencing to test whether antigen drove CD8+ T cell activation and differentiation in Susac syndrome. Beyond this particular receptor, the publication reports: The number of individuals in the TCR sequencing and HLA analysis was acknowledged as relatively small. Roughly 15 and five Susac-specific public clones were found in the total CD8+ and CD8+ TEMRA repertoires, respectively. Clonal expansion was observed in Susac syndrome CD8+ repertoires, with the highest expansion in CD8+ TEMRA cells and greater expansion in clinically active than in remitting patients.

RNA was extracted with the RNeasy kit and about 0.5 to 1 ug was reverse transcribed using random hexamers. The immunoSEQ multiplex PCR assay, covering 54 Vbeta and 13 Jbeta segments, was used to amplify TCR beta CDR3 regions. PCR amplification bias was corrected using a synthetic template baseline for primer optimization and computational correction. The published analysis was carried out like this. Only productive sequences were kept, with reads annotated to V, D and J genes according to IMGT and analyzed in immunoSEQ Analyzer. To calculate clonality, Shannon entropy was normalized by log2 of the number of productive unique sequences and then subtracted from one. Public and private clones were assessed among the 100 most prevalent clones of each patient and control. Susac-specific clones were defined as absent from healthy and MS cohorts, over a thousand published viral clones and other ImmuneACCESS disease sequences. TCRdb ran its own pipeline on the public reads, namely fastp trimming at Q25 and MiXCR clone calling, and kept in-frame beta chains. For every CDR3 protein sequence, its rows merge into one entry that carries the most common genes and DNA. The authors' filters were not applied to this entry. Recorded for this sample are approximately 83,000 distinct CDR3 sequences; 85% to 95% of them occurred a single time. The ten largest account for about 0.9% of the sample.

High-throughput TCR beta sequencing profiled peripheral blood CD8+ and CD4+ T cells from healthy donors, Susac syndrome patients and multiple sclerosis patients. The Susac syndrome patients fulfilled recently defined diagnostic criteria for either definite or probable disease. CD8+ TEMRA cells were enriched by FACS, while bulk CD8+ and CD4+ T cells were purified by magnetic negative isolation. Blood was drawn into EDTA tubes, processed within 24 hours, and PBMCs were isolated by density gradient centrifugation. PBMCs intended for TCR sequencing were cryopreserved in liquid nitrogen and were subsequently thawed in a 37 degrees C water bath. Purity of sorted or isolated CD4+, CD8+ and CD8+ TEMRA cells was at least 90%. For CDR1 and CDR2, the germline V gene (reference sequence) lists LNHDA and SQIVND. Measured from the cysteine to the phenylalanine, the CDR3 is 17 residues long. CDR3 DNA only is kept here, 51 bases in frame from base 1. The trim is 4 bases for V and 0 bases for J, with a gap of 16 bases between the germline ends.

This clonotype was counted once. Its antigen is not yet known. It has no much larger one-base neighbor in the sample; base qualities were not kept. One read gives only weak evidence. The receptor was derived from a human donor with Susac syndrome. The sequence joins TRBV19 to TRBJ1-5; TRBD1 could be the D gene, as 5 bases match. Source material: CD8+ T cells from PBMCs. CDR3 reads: CASSTRDGRYSNQPQHF. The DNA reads TGTGCCAGTAGTACCCGGGACGGGCGATATAGCAATCAGCCCCAGCATTTT.